This T cell receptor beta chain was captured by sequencing in a study of OX40 agonist ivuxolimab in advanced cancers. Turning to the study itself: Patients were infused with ivuxolimab every 2 weeks at 0.01 to 10 mg/kg.

Profiled with immunoSEQ multiplex PCR; TCRdb holds only in-frame clones, not every one. The table has under 85,000 clones, 85% to 95% seen once. V dropped 5 bases and J dropped 3 bases, with 14 bases sitting between them. CDR3 length equals 14 residues. From germline, CDR1 is MDHEN and CDR2 SYDVKM. The source material was CD4+ or CD8+ T cells sorted from blood, sampled in a trial of the OX40 agonist ivuxolimab. V is TRBV28 and J is TRBJ2-7, with D possibly being TRBD2 (6 bases). The origin of this receptor is an adult with an advanced solid tumor such as melanoma, head and neck, liver or kidney cancer. CDR3: CASSEPGENYEQYF. The CDR3 coding sequence is TGTGCCAGCAGTGAGCCGGGGGAAAACTACGAGCAGTACTTC.